This T cell receptor (beta chain) is from a study of technical replicates of blood from several donors. Germline V lookup: CDR1 MNHEY, CDR2 SVGAGI. The CDR3 covers 15 residues. Sequenced by immunoSEQ multiplex PCR; TCRdb stores in-frame clones only, minus some. The sample holds about 61,000 clones, 97% seen once. In regard to this clone: Its ends do not fully match the called genes, so a read error is possible.

The chain carries TRBV6-5 and TRBJ2-1; tentative D call: TRBD1 (6 bases). Material for sequencing was T cells isolated from PBMCs. The TCR was taken from a human donor in good health. The chain's CDR3 is CASSGLSGAYSEQFF. The CDR3 DNA sequence: TGTGCCAGCAGTGGATTATCAGGGGCTTACAGTGAGCAGTTCTTC.